A selection of T cell receptor beta chains follows, all from one sample in a study of cytomegalovirus exposure and HLA in healthy donors. Clones were sequenced by immunoSEQ multiplex PCR, and TCRdb holds only the in-frame ones, with some missing. The top ten hold roughly 0.92% of the sample, which has 90,000 to 130,000 clones, about 70% seen once. Sequencing was carried out using PBMCs. The receptors come from a woman aged 25 to 45 in good health and CMV-seronegative. Each CDR3 is given with its conserved first and last residue. D genes are given only for firm matches. Rows give clone size only sometimes, using once, few, many, or a class for an expanded clone.

clone_size,v_call,j_call,d_call,cdr3_aa,cdr3_nt
-,TRBV15,TRBJ2-7,TRBD1,CATSRGGTGTGEQYF,TGTGCCACCAGCAGAGGTGGGACAGGGACGGGGGAGCAGTACTTC
-,TRBV4-2,TRBJ1-2,-,CASSQGKGGNYGYTF,TGTGCCAGCAGCCAAGGGAAGGGAGGAAACTATGGCTACACCTTC
-,TRBV25-1,TRBJ2-2,-,CASSEWLGNTGELFF,TGTGCCAGCAGTGAATGGCTAGGGAACACCGGGGAGCTGTTTTTT
once,TRBV7-9,TRBJ1-1,-,CASSLARQGSTEAFF,TGTGCCAGCAGCTTAGCTCGGCAGGGCAGCACTGAAGCTTTCTTT
-,TRBV7-8,TRBJ1-3,-,CASSLQILGLRPSSGNTIYF,TGTGCCAGCAGCTTACAGATCCTAGGACTGCGCCCCAGCTCTGGAAACACCATATATTTT
-,TRBV2,TRBJ2-2,TRBD2,CAVRLAGGPGELFF,TGTGCCGTTAGACTAGCGGGAGGGCCCGGGGAGCTGTTTTTT
-,TRBV9,TRBJ2-6,TRBD1,CASSGRQGVTEAISGANVLTF,TGTGCCAGCAGCGGCCGACAGGGGGTGACTGAGGCTATCTCTGGGGCCAACGTCCTGACTTTC
-,TRBV27,TRBJ1-5,-,CASSPGLGNQPQHF,TGTGCCAGCAGTCCGGGTCTCGGAAATCAGCCCCAGCATTTT
-,TRBV29-1,TRBJ1-4,-,CSVEGGAGKLFF,TGCAGCGTTGAGGGCGGAGCGGGAAAACTGTTTTTT
-,TRBV10-3,TRBJ2-1,-,CAISESVEQFF,TGTGCCATCAGTGAGTCTGTAGAGCAGTTCTTC
-,TRBV10-3,TRBJ2-3,-,CAISESLRSTDTQYF,TGTGCCATCAGTGAGTCGCTCAGGAGCACAGATACGCAGTATTTT
few,TRBV30,TRBJ1-4,-,CASEGRGKEKLFF,TGTGCCTCGGAGGGAAGGGGAAAGGAAAAACTGTTTTTT
-,TRBV30,TRBJ1-2,TRBD1,CAWSLLGQGPNYGYTF,TGTGCCTGGAGTTTGCTAGGACAGGGGCCTAACTATGGCTACACCTTC
-,TRBV6-6,TRBJ1-5,-,CASSPTGRGHNRPQHF,TGTGCCAGCAGCCCCACAGGGAGAGGACATAATCGGCCCCAGCATTTT
-,TRBV19,TRBJ1-1,-,CASSATERDYDTEAFF,TGTGCCAGTAGTGCAACAGAGAGGGACTACGACACTGAAGCTTTCTTT
-,TRBV27,TRBJ1-2,TRBD1,CASSYTGGADGYTF,TGTGCCAGCAGTTATACAGGGGGCGCGGATGGCTACACCTTC
few,TRBV5-1,TRBJ1-1,TRBD1,CASRMQGDTEAFF,TGCGCCAGCAGAATGCAGGGGGACACTGAAGCTTTCTTT
-,TRBV25-1,TRBJ2-1,-,CASSEIAGAYNEQFF,TGTGCCAGCAGTGAAATCGCGGGTGCCTACAATGAGCAGTTCTTC